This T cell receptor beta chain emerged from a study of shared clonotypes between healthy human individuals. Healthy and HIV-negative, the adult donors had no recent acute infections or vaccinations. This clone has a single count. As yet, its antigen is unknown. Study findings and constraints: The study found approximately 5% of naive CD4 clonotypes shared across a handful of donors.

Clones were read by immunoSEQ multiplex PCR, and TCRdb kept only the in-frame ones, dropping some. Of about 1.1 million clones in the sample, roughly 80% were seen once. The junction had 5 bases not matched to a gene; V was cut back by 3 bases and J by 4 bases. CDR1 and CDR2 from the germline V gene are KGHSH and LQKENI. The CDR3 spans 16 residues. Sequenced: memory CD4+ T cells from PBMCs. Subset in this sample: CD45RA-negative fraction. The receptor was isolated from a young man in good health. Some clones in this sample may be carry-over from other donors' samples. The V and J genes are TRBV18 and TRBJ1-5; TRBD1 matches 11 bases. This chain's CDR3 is CASSPGTGGSNQPQHF. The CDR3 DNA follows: TGTGCCAGCTCACCGGGGACAGGGGGAAGTAATCAGCCCCAGCATTTT.